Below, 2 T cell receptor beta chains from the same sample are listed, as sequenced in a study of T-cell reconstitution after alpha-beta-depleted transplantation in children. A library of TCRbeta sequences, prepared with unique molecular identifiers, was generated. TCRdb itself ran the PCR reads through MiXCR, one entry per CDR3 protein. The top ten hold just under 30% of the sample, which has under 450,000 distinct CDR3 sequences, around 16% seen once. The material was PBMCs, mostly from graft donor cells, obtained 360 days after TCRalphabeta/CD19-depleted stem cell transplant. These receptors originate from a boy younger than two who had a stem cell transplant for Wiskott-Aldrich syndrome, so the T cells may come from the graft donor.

The CDR3 DNA reads TGCAGTGCTAGTCAGGGCGATTATGGCTACACCTTC. Amino acids: CSASQGDYGYTF. The chain employs TRBV20-1 and TRBJ1-2, with D possibly matching TRBD1 (5 bases). V was shortened by 3 bases and J by 5 bases, with 10 bases between the two germline ends. Germline loops: CDR1 DFQATT, CDR2 SNEGSKA (reference sequence). CDR3 size: 12 residues.

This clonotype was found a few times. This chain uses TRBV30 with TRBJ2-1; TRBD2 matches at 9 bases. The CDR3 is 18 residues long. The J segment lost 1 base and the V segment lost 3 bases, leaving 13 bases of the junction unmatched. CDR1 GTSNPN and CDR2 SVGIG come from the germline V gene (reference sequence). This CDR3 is CAWSGGGRASVSYNEQFF. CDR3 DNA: TGTGCCTGGAGCGGGGGCGGGAGGGCCTCAGTTTCCTACAATGAGCAGTTCTTC.